The 16 T cell receptor beta chains listed next were all sequenced from one sample in a study of neurological immune-mediated disorders. Each CDR3 protein gets one entry after TCRdb re-called the 5' RACE reads with MiXCR. The sample includes just over 95,000 distinct CDR3 sequences, 3% to 4% of them seen just once. What was sequenced was PBMCs. The receptor source for this set is a young woman with multiple sclerosis.

This clonotype has at least ten counts. The chain carries TRBV7-2 and TRBJ2-2, with 9 bases that match TRBD2. V shed 5 bases and J 5 bases; nucleotides not matched to a gene: 3. Looked up from germline, CDR1 is SGHTA and CDR2 is FQGNSA. The CDR3 spans 14 residues. The CDR3 bases are TGTGCCAGCAGCCGAGCGGGGGGAACCGGGGAGCTGTTTTTT. Encoded protein: CASSRAGGTGELFF.

This clonotype was detected many times. This chain uses TRBV14 with TRBJ2-1, with TRBD2 matching over 14 bases. The V gene end was trimmed by 3 bases and the J gene end by 15 bases; junction bases not matched to a gene: 4. Per germline, CDR1 SGHDN and CDR2 FVKESK. The CDR3 sequence is 13 residues long. The CDR3: CASSQGLAGVRFF. The CDR3 bases are TGTGCCAGCAGCCAGGGACTAGCGGGAGTACGGTTCTTC.

This clonotype was counted many times. The chain joins TRBV11-1 to TRBJ2-3; D perhaps matches TRBD1 (5 bases). CDR3 size: 14 residues. The germline V gene encodes CDR1 SGHAT and CDR2 FQDESV (reference sequence). V lost 1 base to trimming and J lost 8 bases, with 13 bases between them. This CDR3 is CASSLVRGDGTQYF. The CDR3 DNA follows: TGTGCCAGCAGCTTAGTTAGGGGCGACGGTACGCAGTATTTT.

This clonotype has ten or more counts. The rearrangement joins TRBV3-1 to TRBJ1-1; TRBD1 aligns across 7 bases. Germline V gene sequence: CDR1 LGHDT, CDR2 YNNKEL (reference sequence). V lost 4 bases, J lost 6 bases, and 14 bases stayed unmatched. The CDR3 is 16 amino acids. CDR3 DNA: TGTGCCAGCAGCCCCAGGACAGGCTTGGGAACGGCTGAAGCTTTCTTT. Amino acid sequence: CASSPRTGLGTAEAFF.

This clonotype was detected ten times or more. The chain joins TRBV10-2 to TRBJ2-2; TRBD2 matches at 9 bases. Germline V gene lookup returns CDR1 WSHSY and CDR2 SAAADI. This CDR3 has 17 amino acids. Unmatched junction bases numbered 12, after V lost 3 bases and J lost 7 bases. The CDR3: CASSDWAGGPPGGELFF. CDR3 DNA sequence: TGCGCCAGCAGTGATTGGGCGGGGGGGCCCCCAGGCGGGGAGCTGTTTTTT.

Concerning this clonotype: A much larger clone lies one base from this, so it may be a read error. The rearrangement uses TRBV9 and TRBJ1-5; D is unclear. CDR3 size: 13 residues. Germline values: CDR1 SGDLS, CDR2 YYNGEE. In DNA, the CDR3 is TGTGCCAGCAGCGTAGATGGCAATCAGCACCAGCATTTT. Encoded protein: CASSVDGNQHQHF.

The sample holds many counts of this clonotype. The V call is TRBV20-1, the J call TRBJ1-1, with D uncertain. Germline V gene lookup returns CDR1 DFQATT and CDR2 SNEGSKA (reference sequence). The V gene lost 3 bases and the J gene lost 3 bases, with 11 bases spanning the gap. This CDR3 is built from 13 residues. CDR3: CSASRGWDTEAFF. The CDR3 DNA reads TGCAGTGCTAGTCGGGGATGGGACACTGAAGCTTTCTTT.

This clonotype was recorded at least ten times. The chain's CDR3 is CASSTTGGRGNQPQHF. CDR3 sequence (DNA): TGTGCCAGTAGTACGACAGGGGGCAGGGGGAATCAGCCCCAGCATTTT. V and J are TRBV19 and TRBJ1-5; the match to TRBD1 covers 10 bases. The CDR3 is 16 amino acids. J lost 4 bases, V lost 4 bases, and 7 bases had no gene match. Germline V gene sequence: CDR1 LNHDA, CDR2 SQIVND (reference sequence).

Turning to this clonotype: This sequence may be a read error, since a much larger clone differs from it by one base. The rearrangement links TRBV12-3 or TRBV12-4 to TRBJ2-7; the D gene is possibly TRBD1 (5 bases). Trimming took off 3 bases at V and 2 bases at J, with 11 bases between the two ends. This CDR3 contains 14 residues. CDR3 in DNA: TGTGCCAGCAGTTTGGACAACCAGGCCTACGAGCAGTACTTC. It codes for CASSLDNQAYEQYF.

This clonotype has at least ten counts. Since the CDR3 does not end with the conserved phenylalanine or tryptophan, this likely comes from a read error. The DNA is left out, because the CDR3 cannot be placed on it with certainty; the CDR3 is given as TCRdb lists it. The CDR3 reads CASSLAPGLAGAPTV. This chain links TRBV5-1 with TRBJ2-2; the table's D gene call, TRBD2, was not cross checked with the DNA. Germline CDR1 reads SGHRS; CDR2 reads YFSETQ. The CDR3 spans 15 amino acids, including both terminal residues.

The table lists this clonotype with many counts. This chain uses TRBV4-1 with TRBJ1-2; D is undetermined. This CDR3 region has 13 residues. Trimming took 1 base from V and 8 from J, leaving 11 bases between them. The germline V gene encodes CDR1 MGHRA and CDR2 YSYEKL. CDR3 amino acids: CASSQVGVGGYTF. CDR3 coding DNA: TGCGCCAGCAGCCAAGTCGGGGTTGGCGGCTACACCTTC.

For this clonotype: Given a much more abundant clone one base away, this may be a read error. The genes are TRBV6-2 or TRBV6-3 and TRBJ2-1; weak D call: TRBD2 (5 bases). The CDR3 sequence is 17 residues long. Germline assignment: CDR1 MNHEY and CDR2 SVGEGT. The germline V and J ends were trimmed by 2 bases and 8 bases, with 22 bases remaining between them. The CDR3 loop is CASSYRVVEVGDHEQFF. CDR3 coding DNA: TGTGCCAGCAGTTACCGGGTTGTTGAAGTGGGAGATCATGAGCAGTTCTTC.

This clonotype was recorded at least ten times. This chain uses TRBV12-3 or TRBV12-4 with TRBJ1-2; TRBD1 matches at 7 bases. After removal of 7 bases from V and 3 bases from J, the junction contained 11 bases not matched to a gene. The CDR3 has 15 amino acids. This CDR3 is CASTQTGPFDYGYTF. The CDR3, as DNA: TGTGCCAGCACTCAGACAGGGCCCTTCGACTATGGCTACACCTTC.

This clonotype was seen at least ten times. The gene calls are TRBV6-5 and TRBJ1-2; 7 bases are shared with TRBD1. Germline CDR1 reads MNHEY; CDR2 reads SVGAGI. The V gene end was trimmed by 6 bases and the J gene end by 8 bases; junction bases not matched to a gene: 6. This CDR3 spans 12 amino acids. The CDR3 sequence: CASRDRVGGYTF. The DNA for the CDR3 is TGTGCCAGCAGAGACAGGGTTGGGGGCTACACCTTC.

The sample holds a few counts of this clonotype. This clone may be a read error of a much larger clone one base away. V and J are TRBV29-1 and TRBJ2-3, with D unclear. V lost 6 bases, J lost 0 bases, and 13 bases lay in between. CDR1 is SQVTM and CDR2 is ANQGSEA in the germline V gene. The CDR3 contains 14 residues. The CDR3 nucleotides read TGCAGCGTAGTCGACCCACTTAGCACAGATACGCAGTATTTT. The encoded protein is CSVVDPLSTDTQYF.

The gene calls are TRBV5-1 and TRBJ2-1, with D hard to call. Germline V gene data show CDR1 as SGHRS and CDR2 as YFSETQ. There are 15 residues in the CDR3. V dropped 6 bases and J dropped 2 bases, with 15 bases sitting between them. As DNA, the CDR3 is TGCGCCAGCATTCTAGACTCCAACCCCTACAATGAGCAGTTCTTC. Translating it yields CASILDSNPYNEQFF. Full variable domain (remainder filled in from reference TRBV5-1 and TRBJ2-1): KAGVTQTPRYLIKTRGQQVTLSCSPISGHRSVSWYQQTPGQGLQFLFEYFSETQRNKGNFPGRFSGRQFSNSRSEMNVSTLELGDSALYLCASILDSNPYNEQFFGPGTRLTVL.